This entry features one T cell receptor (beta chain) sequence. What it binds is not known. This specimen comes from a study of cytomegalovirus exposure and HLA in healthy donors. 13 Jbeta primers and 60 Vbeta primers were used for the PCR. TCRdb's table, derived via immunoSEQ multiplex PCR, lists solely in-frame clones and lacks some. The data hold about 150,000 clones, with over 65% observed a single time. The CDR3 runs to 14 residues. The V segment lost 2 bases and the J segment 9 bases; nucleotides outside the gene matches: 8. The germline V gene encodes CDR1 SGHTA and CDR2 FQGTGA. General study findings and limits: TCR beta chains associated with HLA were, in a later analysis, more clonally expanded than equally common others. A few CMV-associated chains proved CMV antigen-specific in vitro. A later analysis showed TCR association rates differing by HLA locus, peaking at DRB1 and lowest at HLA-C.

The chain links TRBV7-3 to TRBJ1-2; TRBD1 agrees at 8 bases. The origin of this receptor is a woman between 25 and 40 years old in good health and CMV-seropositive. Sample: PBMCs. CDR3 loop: CASSLAGGLKSYTF. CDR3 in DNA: TGTGCCAGCAGCTTAGCAGGGGGCCTAAAGAGCTACACCTTC.